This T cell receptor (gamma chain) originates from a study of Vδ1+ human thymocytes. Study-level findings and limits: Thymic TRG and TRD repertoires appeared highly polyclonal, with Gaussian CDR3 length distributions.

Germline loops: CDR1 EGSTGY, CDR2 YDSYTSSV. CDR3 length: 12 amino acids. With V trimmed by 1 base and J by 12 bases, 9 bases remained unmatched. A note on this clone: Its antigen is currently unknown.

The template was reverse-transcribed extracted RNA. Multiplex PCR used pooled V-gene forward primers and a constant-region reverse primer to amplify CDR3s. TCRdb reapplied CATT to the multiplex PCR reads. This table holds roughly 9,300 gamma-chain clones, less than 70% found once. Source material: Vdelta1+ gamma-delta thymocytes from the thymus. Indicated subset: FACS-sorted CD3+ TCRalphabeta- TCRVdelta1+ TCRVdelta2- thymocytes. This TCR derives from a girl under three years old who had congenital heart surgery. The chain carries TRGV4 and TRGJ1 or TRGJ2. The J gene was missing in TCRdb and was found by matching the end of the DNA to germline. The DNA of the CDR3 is TGTGCCACCTGGGATGGATTTGGATGGAAACTCTTT. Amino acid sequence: CATWDGFGWKLF.